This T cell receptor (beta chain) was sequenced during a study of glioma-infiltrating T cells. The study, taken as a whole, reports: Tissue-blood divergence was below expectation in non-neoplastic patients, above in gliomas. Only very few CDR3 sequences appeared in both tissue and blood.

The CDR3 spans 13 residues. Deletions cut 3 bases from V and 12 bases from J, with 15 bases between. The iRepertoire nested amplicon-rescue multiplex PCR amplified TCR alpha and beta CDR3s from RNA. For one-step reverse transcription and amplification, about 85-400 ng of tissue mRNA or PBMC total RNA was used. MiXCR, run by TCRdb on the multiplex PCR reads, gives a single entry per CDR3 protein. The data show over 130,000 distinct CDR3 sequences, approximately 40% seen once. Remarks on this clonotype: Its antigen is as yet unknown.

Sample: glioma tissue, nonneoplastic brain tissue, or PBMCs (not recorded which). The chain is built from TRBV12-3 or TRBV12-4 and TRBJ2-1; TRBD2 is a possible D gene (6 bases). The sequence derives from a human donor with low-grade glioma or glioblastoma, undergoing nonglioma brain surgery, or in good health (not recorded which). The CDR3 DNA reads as TGTGCCAGCAGTTTTGGGGACTCCCGTACGCAGTTCTTC. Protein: CASSFGDSRTQFF.